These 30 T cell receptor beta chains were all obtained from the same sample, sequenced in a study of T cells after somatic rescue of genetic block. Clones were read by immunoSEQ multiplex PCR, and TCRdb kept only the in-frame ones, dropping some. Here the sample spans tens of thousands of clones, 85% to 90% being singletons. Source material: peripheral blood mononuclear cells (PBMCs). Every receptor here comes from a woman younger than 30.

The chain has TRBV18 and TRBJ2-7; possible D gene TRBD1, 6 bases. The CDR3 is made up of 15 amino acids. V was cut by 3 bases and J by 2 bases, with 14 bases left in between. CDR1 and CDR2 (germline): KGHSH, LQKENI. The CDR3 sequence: CASSPPRTATYEQYF. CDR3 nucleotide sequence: TGTGCCAGCTCACCTCCCCGGACAGCGACCTACGAGCAGTACTTC.

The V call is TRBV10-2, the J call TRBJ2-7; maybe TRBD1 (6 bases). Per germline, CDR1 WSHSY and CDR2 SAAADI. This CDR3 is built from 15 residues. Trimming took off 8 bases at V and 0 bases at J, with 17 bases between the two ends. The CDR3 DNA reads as TGCGCCAGCCAGAACCTTTGGGACAACTCCTACGAGCAGTACTTC. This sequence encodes CASQNLWDNSYEQYF.

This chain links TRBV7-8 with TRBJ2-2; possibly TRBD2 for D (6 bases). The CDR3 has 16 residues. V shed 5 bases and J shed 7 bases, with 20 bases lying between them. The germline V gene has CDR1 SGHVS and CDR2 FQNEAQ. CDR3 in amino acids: CASSPTGGTMSGELFF. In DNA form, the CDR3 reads TGTGCCAGCAGCCCCACCGGCGGGACGATGAGCGGGGAGCTGTTTTTT.

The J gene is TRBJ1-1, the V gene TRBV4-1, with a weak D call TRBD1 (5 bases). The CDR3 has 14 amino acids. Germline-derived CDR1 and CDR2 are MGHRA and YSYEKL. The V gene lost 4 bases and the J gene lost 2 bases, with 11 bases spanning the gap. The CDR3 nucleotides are TGCGCCAGCAGCCGTCGACAGATTAACACTGAAGCTTTCTTT. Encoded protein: CASSRRQINTEAFF.

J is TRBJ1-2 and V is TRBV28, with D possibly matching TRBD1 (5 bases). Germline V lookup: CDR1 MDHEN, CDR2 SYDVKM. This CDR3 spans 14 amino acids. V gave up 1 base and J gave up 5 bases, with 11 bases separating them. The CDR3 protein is CASSLYGAQYGYTF. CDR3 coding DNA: TGTGCCAGCAGTTTATATGGGGCGCAGTATGGCTACACCTTC.

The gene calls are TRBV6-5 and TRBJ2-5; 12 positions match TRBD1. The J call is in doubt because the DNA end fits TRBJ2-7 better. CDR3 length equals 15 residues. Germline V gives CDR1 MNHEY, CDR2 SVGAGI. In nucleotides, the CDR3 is TGTGCCAGCCGATCGACCGGGACAGGGGGCGACGAGCAGTACTTC. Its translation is CASRSTGTGGDEQYF.

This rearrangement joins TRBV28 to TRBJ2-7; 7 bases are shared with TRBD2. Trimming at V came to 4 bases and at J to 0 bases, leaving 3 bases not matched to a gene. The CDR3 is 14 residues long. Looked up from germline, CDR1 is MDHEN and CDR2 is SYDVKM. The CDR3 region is CASSYSGVSYEQYF. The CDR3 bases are TGTGCCAGCAGTTACAGCGGGGTCTCCTACGAGCAGTACTTC.

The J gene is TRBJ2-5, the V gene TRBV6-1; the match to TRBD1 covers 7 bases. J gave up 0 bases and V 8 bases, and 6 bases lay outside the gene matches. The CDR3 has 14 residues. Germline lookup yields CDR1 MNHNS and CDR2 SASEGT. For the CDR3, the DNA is TGTGCCAGCGCGACAGGGCCGGACCAAGAGACCCAGTACTTC. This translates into CASATGPDQETQYF.

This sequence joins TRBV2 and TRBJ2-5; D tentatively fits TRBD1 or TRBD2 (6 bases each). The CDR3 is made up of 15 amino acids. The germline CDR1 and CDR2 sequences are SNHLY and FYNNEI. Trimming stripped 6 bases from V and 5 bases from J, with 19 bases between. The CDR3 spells CASRGDTGEGETQYF. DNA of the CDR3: TGTGCCAGCAGGGGGGACACGGGAGAAGGGGAGACCCAGTACTTC.

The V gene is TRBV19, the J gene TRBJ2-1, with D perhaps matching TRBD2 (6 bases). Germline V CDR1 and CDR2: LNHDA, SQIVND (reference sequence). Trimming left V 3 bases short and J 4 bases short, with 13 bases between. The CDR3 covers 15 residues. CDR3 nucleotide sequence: TGTGCCAGTAGTATTACCCAGGGAGGATACAATGAGCAGTTCTTC. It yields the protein CASSITQGGYNEQFF.

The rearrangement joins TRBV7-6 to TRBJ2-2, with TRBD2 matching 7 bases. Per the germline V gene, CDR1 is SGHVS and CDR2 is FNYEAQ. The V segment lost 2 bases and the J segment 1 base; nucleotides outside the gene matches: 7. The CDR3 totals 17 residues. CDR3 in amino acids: CASSLIWSSGNTGELFF. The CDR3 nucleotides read TGTGCCAGCAGCTTAATCTGGTCTAGCGGGAACACCGGGGAGCTGTTTTTT.

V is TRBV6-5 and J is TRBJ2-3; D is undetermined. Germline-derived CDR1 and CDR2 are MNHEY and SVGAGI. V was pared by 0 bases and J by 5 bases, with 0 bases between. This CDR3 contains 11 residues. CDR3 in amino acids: CASSYSDTQYF. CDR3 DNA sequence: TGTGCCAGCAGTTACTCAGATACGCAGTATTTT.

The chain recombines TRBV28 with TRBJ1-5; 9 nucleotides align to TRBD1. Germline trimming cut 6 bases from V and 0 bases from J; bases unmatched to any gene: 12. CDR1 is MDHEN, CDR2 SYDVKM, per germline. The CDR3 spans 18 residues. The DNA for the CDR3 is TGTGCCAGCAGCTCCCCCCCCGGGACAGGGAATAGCAATCAGCCCCAGCATTTT. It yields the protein CASSSPPGTGNSNQPQHF.

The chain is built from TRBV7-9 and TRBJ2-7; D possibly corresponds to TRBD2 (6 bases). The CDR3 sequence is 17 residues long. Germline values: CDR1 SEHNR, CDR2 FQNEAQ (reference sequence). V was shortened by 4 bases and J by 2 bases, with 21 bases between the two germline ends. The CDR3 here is CASSYRDGGRRAYEQYF. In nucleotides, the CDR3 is TGTGCCAGCAGCTACAGAGATGGGGGGAGAAGGGCCTACGAGCAGTACTTC.

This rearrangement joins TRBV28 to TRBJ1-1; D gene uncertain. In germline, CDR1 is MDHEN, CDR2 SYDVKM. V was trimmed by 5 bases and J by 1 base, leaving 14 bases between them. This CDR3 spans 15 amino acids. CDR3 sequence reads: CASSPPGTRNTEAFF. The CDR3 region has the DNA TGTGCCAGCAGTCCTCCAGGAACGCGGAACACTGAAGCTTTCTTT.

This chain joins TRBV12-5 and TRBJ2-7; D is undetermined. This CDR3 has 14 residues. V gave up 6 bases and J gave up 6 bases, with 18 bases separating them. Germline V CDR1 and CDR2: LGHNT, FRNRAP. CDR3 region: CASGPDGRLREQYF. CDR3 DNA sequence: TGTGCTAGTGGGCCGGACGGCCGGCTACGCGAGCAGTACTTC.

The CDR3 DNA follows: TGTGCCAGCAGTCCGCGACAGGGGGCGGGCACCGGGGAGCTGTTTTTT. Its translation: CASSPRQGAGTGELFF. J is TRBJ2-2 and V is TRBV27; 10 bases agree with TRBD1. Germline V gene lookup returns CDR1 MNHEY and CDR2 SMNVEV (reference sequence). V trimming: 5 bases; J trimming: 4 bases; junction bases outside the gene matches: 7. The CDR3 contains 16 residues.

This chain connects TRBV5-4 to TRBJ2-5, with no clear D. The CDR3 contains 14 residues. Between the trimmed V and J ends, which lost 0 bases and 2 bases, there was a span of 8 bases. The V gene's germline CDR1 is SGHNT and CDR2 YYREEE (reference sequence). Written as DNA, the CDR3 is TGTGCCAGCAGCTTGGAGGCACTTCAAGAGACCCAGTACTTC. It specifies CASSLEALQETQYF.

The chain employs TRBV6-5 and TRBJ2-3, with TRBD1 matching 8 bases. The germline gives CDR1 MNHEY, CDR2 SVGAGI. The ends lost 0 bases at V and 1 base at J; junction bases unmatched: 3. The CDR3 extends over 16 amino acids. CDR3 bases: TGTGCCAGCAGTTACTCTGCAGGGGGCGGCACAGATACGCAGTATTTT. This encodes CASSYSAGGGTDTQYF.

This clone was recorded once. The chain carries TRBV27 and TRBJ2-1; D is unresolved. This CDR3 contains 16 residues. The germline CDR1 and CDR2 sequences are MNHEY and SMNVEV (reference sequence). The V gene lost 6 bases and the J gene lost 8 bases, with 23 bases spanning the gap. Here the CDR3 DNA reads TGTGCCAGCAGCCCCCGGCCCGTGGTAGCCGGAGATGAGCAGTTCTTC. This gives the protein CASSPRPVVAGDEQFF.

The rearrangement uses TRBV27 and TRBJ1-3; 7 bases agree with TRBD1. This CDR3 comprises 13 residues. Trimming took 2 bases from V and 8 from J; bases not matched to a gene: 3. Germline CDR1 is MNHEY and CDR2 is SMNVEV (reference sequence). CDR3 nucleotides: TGTGCCAGCAGTTTACGCCAGGGGGACACCATATATTTT. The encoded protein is CASSLRQGDTIYF.

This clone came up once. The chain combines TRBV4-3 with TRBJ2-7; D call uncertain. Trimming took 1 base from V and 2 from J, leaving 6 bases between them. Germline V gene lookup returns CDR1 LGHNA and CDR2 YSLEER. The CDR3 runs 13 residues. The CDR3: CASSQARTYEQYF. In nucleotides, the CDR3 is TGCGCCAGCAGCCAAGCTCGAACCTACGAGCAGTACTTC.

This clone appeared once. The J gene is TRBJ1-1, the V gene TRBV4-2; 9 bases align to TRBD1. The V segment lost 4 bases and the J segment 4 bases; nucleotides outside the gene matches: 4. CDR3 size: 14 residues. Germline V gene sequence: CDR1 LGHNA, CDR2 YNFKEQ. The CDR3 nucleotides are TGTGCCAGCAGCCCCTCGGACAGGGGCACTGAAGCTTTCTTT. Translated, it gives CASSPSDRGTEAFF.

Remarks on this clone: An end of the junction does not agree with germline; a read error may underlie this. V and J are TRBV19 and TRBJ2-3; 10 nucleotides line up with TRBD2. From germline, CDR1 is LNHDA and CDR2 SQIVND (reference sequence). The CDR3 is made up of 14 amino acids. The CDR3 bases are TGTGCCAGTAGTTCAGGATCGACTAGCGGGCTTGCTACTTTT. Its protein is CASSSGSTSGLATF.

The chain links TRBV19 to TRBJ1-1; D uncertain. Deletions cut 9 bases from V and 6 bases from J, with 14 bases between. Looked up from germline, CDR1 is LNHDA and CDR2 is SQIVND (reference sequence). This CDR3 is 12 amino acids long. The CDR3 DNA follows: TGTGCCAGCAGACGACCCCCTGCTGAAGCTTTCTTT. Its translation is CASRRPPAEAFF.

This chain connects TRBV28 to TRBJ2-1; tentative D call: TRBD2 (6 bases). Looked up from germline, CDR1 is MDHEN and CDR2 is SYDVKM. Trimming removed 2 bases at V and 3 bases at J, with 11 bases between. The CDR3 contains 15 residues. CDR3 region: CASSLGRTYYNEQFF. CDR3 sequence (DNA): TGTGCCAGCAGTTTAGGGAGGACCTACTACAATGAGCAGTTCTTC.

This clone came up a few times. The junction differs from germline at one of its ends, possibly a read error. The CDR3 sequence: CASSSPSGRNPGELFF. CDR3 sequence (DNA): TGTGCCAGCAGCTCTCCTAGCGGGAGGAACCCCGGGGAGCTGTTTTTT. The chain joins TRBV7-3 to TRBJ2-2; 11 bases line up with TRBD2. From germline, CDR1 is SGHTA and CDR2 FQGTGA. The CDR3 has 16 amino acids.

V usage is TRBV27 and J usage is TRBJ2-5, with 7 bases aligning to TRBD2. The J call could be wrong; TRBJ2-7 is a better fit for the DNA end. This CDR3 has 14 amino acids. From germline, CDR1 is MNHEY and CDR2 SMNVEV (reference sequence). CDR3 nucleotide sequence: TGTGCCAGCAGTTTATGGGCGGGAGACTACGAGCAGTACTTC. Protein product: CASSLWAGDYEQYF.

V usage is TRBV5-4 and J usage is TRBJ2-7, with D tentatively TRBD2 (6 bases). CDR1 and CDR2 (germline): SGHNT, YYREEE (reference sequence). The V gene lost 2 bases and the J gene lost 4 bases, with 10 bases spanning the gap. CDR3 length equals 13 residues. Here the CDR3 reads CASSFAEGYEQYF. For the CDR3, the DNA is TGTGCCAGCAGCTTCGCGGAGGGGTACGAGCAGTACTTC.

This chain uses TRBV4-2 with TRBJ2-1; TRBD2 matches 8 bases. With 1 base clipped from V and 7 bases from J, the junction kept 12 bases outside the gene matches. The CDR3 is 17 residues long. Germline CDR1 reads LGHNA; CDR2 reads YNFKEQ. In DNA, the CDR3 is TGTGCCAGCAGCCAAGTCAGCGGGAGAGGGCGTGGGAATGAGCAGTTCTTC. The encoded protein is CASSQVSGRGRGNEQFF.